These T cell receptor beta chains were read from a single sample in a study of blood T cell repertoires in COVID-19. The repertoire was sequenced with immunoSEQ multiplex PCR; TCRdb's copy has only in-frame clones and lacks some. The sample has approximately 71,000 clones, 60% to 85% seen once. Sequencing was carried out using peripheral blood. These receptors were taken from a human donor in a cohort sampled during active COVID-19. CDR3s include the opening cysteine and the closing phenylalanine or tryptophan. The D gene is left open where the match is weak. Clone size is stated in some rows and not others, as once, few, many or a class when expanded.

j_call d_call v_call clone_size cdr3_aa cdr3_nt
TRBJ1-2 TRBD1 TRBV29-1 medium-sized CSVGLELGTGAIYGYTF TGCAGCGTTGGGCTCGAGTTGGGGACAGGGGCGATTTATGGCTACACCTTC
TRBJ2-3 TRBD1 TRBV6-2/TRBV6-3 once CASSSGQGGITDTQYF TGTGCCAGCAGTAGCGGACAGGGCGGTATCACAGATACGCAGTATTTT
TRBJ2-2 NA TRBV7-9 once CASPAAAINTGELFF TGTGCCAGCCCGGCGGCCGCCATAAACACCGGGGAGCTGTTTTTT
TRBJ2-3 NA TRBV2 many CASSSLDTQYF TGTGCCAGCAGTTCGTTAGATACGCAGTATTTT
TRBJ2-5 TRBD1 TRBV28 NA CASSLWVDRVQETQYF TGTGCCAGCAGTTTATGGGTCGACAGGGTCCAAGAGACCCAGTACTTC
TRBJ2-2 TRBD2 TRBV7-9 NA CASSPGLAAGELFF TGTGCCAGCAGCCCGGGACTAGCTGCCGGGGAGCTGTTTTTT
TRBJ2-2 NA TRBV19 NA CASSMSGRVNTGELFF TGTGCCAGTAGTATGTCTGGCAGGGTTAACACCGGGGAGCTGTTTTTT
TRBJ2-3 TRBD2 TRBV6-6 few CASMEAGSTDTQYF TGTGCCAGCATGGAAGCGGGGAGCACAGATACGCAGTATTTT
TRBJ2-1 NA TRBV10-1 NA CASSELKGGGNEQFF TGCGCCAGCAGTGAGCTTAAGGGTGGCGGGAATGAGCAGTTCTTC
TRBJ2-7 NA TRBV29-1 once CSATGNRVREQYF TGCAGCGCTACGGGGAACAGGGTCCGCGAGCAGTACTTC
TRBJ2-3 TRBD2 TRBV4-3 NA CASSEGLAGRTSTDTQYF TGCGCCAGCAGCGAGGGACTAGCGGGGAGAACTAGCACAGATACGCAGTATTTT
TRBJ2-1 TRBD2 TRBV11-2 NA CASTALAGVSEQFF TGTGCCAGCACTGCTCTAGCGGGAGTGAGCGAGCAGTTCTTC
TRBJ2-3 NA TRBV11-2 NA CASSPPRGTQYF TGTGCCAGCAGCCCGCCGCGGGGTACGCAGTATTTT
TRBJ2-2 NA TRBV4-3 NA CASSPREFTGELFF TGCGCCAGCAGCCCCCGGGAATTCACCGGGGAGCTGTTTTTT
TRBJ1-3 NA TRBV6-5 once CASGGPNTIYF TGTGCCAGCGGGGGCCCGAACACCATATATTTT
TRBJ1-5 NA TRBV21-1 NA CASSKAGARGRQPQHF TGTGCCAGCAGCAAAGCAGGGGCCAGGGGACGGCAGCCCCAGCATTTT
TRBJ1-4 NA TRBV2 NA CASNRGGAGDEKLFF TGTGCCAGCAACCGGGGGGGCGCTGGGGATGAAAAACTGTTTTTT
TRBJ1-2 TRBD1 TRBV6-5 NA CASSHPGQVGGYTF TGTGCCAGCAGCCACCCGGGACAGGTCGGCGGCTACACCTTC
TRBJ1-2 TRBD1 TRBV29-1 NA CSVATGGYYGYTF TGCAGCGTTGCGACAGGGGGTTACTATGGCTACACCTTC
TRBJ2-7 TRBD2 TRBV19 NA CASSIVNSGSRFSEQYF TGTGCCAGTAGTATAGTTAATAGCGGGAGTCGATTCTCCGAGCAGTACTTC
TRBJ1-2 NA TRBV28 NA CASSLTGRYGYTF TGTGCCAGCAGTTTAACAGGCCGATATGGCTACACCTTC
TRBJ1-3 TRBD1 TRBV5-4 NA CASSLGQGTGNTIYF TGTGCCAGCAGCTTGGGACAGGGAACTGGAAACACCATATATTTT
TRBJ2-7 TRBD1 TRBV7-7 many CASSFDTTGGWYEQYF TGTGCTAGCAGCTTCGATACAACAGGGGGCTGGTACGAGCAGTACTTC
TRBJ1-2 TRBD1 TRBV5-4 NA CASSFMDRAQNGYTF TGTGCCAGCAGCTTTATGGACAGGGCGCAGAATGGCTACACCTTC
TRBJ1-3 NA TRBV25-1 NA CASSTGSRSGNTIYF TGTGCCAGCAGTACAGGGTCTCGCTCTGGAAACACCATATATTTT
TRBJ1-5 NA TRBV28 once CASSGVNSNQPQHF TGTGCCAGCTCAGGTGTAAATAGCAATCAGCCCCAGCATTTT
TRBJ2-7 NA TRBV9 NA CASSVAGNSAEQYF TGTGCCAGCAGCGTAGCGGGAAACTCGGCCGAGCAGTACTTC
TRBJ2-2 NA TRBV5-1 NA CASSWGQSGELFF TGCGCCAGCAGCTGGGGACAATCCGGGGAGCTGTTTTTT
TRBJ2-7 TRBD2 TRBV19 NA CASSTIGLAGENGRAYEQYF TGTGCCAGTAGTACCATCGGACTAGCGGGAGAAAACGGTAGGGCCTACGAGCAGTACTTC
TRBJ2-1 TRBD1 TRBV5-6 once CASSQGTGSYNEQFF TGTGCCAGCAGCCAAGGGACAGGCTCCTACAATGAGCAGTTCTTC
TRBJ2-2 NA TRBV3-1/TRBV3-2 NA CASSQVLTGYETGELFF TGTGCCAGCAGCCAAGTACTGACAGGATACGAAACCGGGGAGCTGTTTTTT
TRBJ2-7 TRBD2 TRBV30 NA CAWRVRGVAEQYF TGTGCCTGGAGGGTTCGGGGGGTCGCTGAGCAGTACTTC
TRBJ1-4 NA TRBV4-1 NA CASSQVRVGNEKLFF TGCGCCAGCAGCCAAGTCCGGGTTGGTAATGAAAAACTGTTTTTT
TRBJ2-7 TRBD1 TRBV5-1 NA CASSLRTGGPNEQYF TGCGCCAGCAGCTTACGGACAGGGGGCCCCAACGAGCAGTACTTC
TRBJ2-5 TRBD1 TRBV7-2 NA CASSLGPGGTQETQYF TGTGCCAGCAGCTTAGGCCCAGGGGGCACACAAGAGACCCAGTACTTC
TRBJ2-7 NA TRBV21-1 NA CASSKGGLTYEQYF TGTGCCAGCAGCAAAGGGGGGCTTACCTACGAGCAGTACTTC
TRBJ2-5 TRBD2 TRBV29-1 NA CSVGGLAGGETQYF TGCAGCGTTGGGGGACTAGCGGGTGGGGAGACCCAGTACTTC
TRBJ2-7 TRBD2 TRBV4-3 NA CASSQGAGGDYEQYF TGCGCCAGCAGCCAAGGCGCGGGGGGGGACTACGAGCAGTACTTC
TRBJ1-2 NA TRBV5-4 NA CASSYGLTVYGYTF TGTGCCAGCAGTTACGGACTGACCGTCTATGGCTACACCTTC
TRBJ2-2 NA TRBV28 NA CASIRGIGGELFF TGTGCCAGCATCCGAGGGATTGGAGGGGAGCTGTTTTTT
TRBJ2-7 NA TRBV11-2 NA CASSLVTYEQYF TGTGCCAGCAGCTTAGTAACTTACGAGCAGTACTTC
TRBJ2-5 NA TRBV5-1 NA CASSLALWPPETQYF TGCGCCAGCAGCTTGGCCTTATGGCCTCCCGAGACCCAGTACTTC
TRBJ2-7 NA TRBV4-3 NA CASSQEGGNEQYF TGCGCCAGCAGCCAAGAAGGAGGTAACGAGCAGTACTTC
TRBJ1-4 TRBD1 TRBV5-1 NA CASSLGTGGNEKLFF TGCGCCAGCAGCTTGGGAACAGGGGGGAATGAAAAACTGTTTTTT
TRBJ1-2 NA TRBV20-1 NA CSALDGYGYTF TGCAGTGCCCTTGACGGGTATGGCTACACCTTC
TRBJ2-3 NA TRBV15 NA CATSTGFGNTDTQYF TGTGCCACCAGCACAGGATTCGGAAACACAGATACGCAGTATTTT
TRBJ2-3 TRBD2 TRBV28 once CASSETSGRTDTQYF TGTGCCAGCAGTGAAACTAGCGGGCGCACAGATACGCAGTATTTT
TRBJ2-7 NA TRBV6-5 few CASRRGESYEQYF TGTGCCAGCAGACGCGGGGAGTCCTACGAGCAGTACTTC
TRBJ1-6 NA TRBV15 NA CATSIGVRGAPLHF TGTGCCACCAGTATCGGGGTACGGGGGGCACCCCTCCACTTT
TRBJ1-4 TRBD1 TRBV29-1 NA CSVETGLGKLFF TGCAGCGTTGAGACAGGGCTCGGAAAACTGTTTTTT
TRBJ1-2 TRBD1 TRBV7-2 few CASSLRQGFDGYTF TGTGCCAGCAGCTTGAGACAGGGGTTTGACGGCTACACCTTC
TRBJ2-7 TRBD2 TRBV7-2 NA CASTMGLAATYEQYF TGTGCCAGCACTATGGGACTAGCGGCAACCTACGAGCAGTACTTC
TRBJ2-1 TRBD1 TRBV27 NA CASSLSAGGRGTDEQFF TGTGCCAGCAGTTTATCGGCAGGGGGCCGTGGAACAGATGAGCAGTTCTTC
TRBJ2-7 TRBD2 TRBV7-9 few CASSLGLAGAVEQYF TGTGCCAGCAGCTTAGGACTAGCGGGAGCAGTAGAGCAGTACTTC
TRBJ2-3 TRBD2 TRBV9 NA CASSTGTSLTDTQYF TGTGCCAGCAGCACCGGGACTAGTCTGACAGATACGCAGTATTTT
TRBJ2-5 TRBD2 TRBV10-3 NA CATIAAGEETQYF TGTGCCACCATTGCGGCGGGAGAAGAGACCCAGTACTTC
TRBJ1-2 NA TRBV28 NA CASSPGQFNYGYTF TGTGCCAGCAGCCCAGGACAGTTTAACTATGGCTACACCTTC
TRBJ2-3 TRBD2 TRBV29-1 NA CSAPGLAASDTQYF TGCAGCGCTCCGGGACTAGCTGCATCAGATACGCAGTATTTT
TRBJ1-6 TRBD1 TRBV14 NA CASSQGQGYSPLHF TGTGCCAGCAGCCAGGGACAGGGTTATTCACCCCTCCACTTT